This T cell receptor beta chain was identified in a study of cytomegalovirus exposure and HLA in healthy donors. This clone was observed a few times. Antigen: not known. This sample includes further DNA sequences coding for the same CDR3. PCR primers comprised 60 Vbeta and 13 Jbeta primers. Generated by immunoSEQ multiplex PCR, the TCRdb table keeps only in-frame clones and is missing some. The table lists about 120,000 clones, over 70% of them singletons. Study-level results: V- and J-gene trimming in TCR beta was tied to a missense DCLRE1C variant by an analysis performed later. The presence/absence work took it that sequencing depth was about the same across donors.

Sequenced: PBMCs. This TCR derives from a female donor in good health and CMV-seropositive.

Written as DNA, the CDR3 is TGCAGTGCTAGACAGTTCTACGAGCAGTACTTC. As protein: CSARQFYEQYF. The chain combines TRBV20-1 with TRBJ2-7, with D unclear. Between the trimmed V and J ends, which lost 2 bases and 3 bases, there was a span of 5 bases. From germline, CDR1 is DFQATT and CDR2 SNEGSKA (reference sequence). The CDR3 consists of 11 residues.